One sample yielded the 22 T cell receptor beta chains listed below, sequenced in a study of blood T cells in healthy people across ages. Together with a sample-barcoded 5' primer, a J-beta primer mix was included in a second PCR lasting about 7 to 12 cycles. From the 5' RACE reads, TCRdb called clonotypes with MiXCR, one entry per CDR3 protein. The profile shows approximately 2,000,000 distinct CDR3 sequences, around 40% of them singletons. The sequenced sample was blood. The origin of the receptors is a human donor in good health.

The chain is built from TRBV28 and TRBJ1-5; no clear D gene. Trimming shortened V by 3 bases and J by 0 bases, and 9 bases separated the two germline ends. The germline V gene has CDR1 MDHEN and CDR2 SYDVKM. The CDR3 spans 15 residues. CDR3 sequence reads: CASSFRGVSNQPQHF. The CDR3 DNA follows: TGTGCCAGCAGTTTTCGCGGGGTTAGCAATCAGCCCCAGCATTTT.

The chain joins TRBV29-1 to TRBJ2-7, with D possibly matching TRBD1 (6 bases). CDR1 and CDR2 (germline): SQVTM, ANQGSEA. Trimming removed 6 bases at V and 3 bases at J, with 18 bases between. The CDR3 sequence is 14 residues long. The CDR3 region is CSVVPGQINYEQYF. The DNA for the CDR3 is TGCAGCGTGGTCCCGGGACAAATTAACTACGAGCAGTACTTC.

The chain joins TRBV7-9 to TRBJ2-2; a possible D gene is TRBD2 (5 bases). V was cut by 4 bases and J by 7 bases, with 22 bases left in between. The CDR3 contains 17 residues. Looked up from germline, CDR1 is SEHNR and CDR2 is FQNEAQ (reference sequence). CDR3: CASSSLTPGTPYGELFF. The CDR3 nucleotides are TGTGCCAGCAGCTCTCTTACTCCGGGAACTCCTTACGGGGAGCTGTTTTTT. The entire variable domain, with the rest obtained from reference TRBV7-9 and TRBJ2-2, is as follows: DTGVSQNPRHKITKRGQNVTFRCDPISEHNRLYWYRQTLGQGPEFLTYFQNEAQLEKSRLLSDRFSAERPKGSFSTLEIQRTEQGDSAMYLCASSSLTPGTPYGELFFGEGSRLTVL.

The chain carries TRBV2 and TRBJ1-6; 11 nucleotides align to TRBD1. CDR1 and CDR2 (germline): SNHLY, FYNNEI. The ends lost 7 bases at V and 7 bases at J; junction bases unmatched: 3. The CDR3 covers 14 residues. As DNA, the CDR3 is TGTGCCAGCACCGGGACAGGGGGAAATTCACCCCTCCACTTT. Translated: CASTGTGGNSPLHF.

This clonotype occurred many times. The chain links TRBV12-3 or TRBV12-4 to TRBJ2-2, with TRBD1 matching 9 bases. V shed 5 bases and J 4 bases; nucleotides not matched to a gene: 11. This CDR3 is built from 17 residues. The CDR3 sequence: CASSPITGGRVTGELFF. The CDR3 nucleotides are TGTGCCAGCAGTCCTATAACAGGGGGCCGTGTCACCGGGGAGCTGTTTTTT.

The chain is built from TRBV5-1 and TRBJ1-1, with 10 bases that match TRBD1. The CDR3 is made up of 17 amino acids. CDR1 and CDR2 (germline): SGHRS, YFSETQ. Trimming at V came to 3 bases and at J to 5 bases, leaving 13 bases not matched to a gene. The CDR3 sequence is CASSSLPPGQGETEAFF. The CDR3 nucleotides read TGCGCCAGCAGCTCGCTGCCCCCTGGACAGGGGGAAACTGAAGCTTTCTTT.

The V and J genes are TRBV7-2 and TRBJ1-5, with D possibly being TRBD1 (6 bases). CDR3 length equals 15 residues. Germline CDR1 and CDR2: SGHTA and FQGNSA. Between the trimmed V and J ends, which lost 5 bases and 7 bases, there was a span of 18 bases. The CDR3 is CASSPPTGRGQPQHF. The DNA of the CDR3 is TGTGCCAGCAGCCCGCCGACAGGCAGAGGACAGCCCCAGCATTTT. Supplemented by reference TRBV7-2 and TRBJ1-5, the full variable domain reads GAGVSQSPSNKVTEKGKDVELRCDPISGHTALYWYRQSLGQGLEFLIYFQGNSAPDKSGLPSDRFSAERTGGSVSTLTIQRTQQEDSAVYLCASSPPTGRGQPQHFGDGTRLSIL.

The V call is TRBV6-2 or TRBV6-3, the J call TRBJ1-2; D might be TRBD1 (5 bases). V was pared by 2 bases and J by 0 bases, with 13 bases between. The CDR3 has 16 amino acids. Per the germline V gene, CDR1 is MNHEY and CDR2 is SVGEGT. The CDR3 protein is CASSYRDGSSNYGYTF. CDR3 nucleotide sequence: TGTGCCAGCAGTTACCGGGACGGAAGTTCTAACTATGGCTACACCTTC.

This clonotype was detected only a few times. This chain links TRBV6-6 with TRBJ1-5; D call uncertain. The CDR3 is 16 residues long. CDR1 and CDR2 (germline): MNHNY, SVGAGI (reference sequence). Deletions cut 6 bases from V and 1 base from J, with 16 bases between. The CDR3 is CASRPVVSESNQPQHF. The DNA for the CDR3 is TGTGCCAGCAGGCCCGTTGTGAGTGAGAGCAATCAGCCCCAGCATTTT.

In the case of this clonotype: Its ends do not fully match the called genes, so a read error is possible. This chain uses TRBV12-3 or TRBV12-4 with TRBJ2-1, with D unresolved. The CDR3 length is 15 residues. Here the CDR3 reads CASSLGSVSYNEQFF. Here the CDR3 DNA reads TGTGCCAGCAGCTTAGGATCCGTCTCCTACAATGAGCAGTTCTTC.

The CDR3 DNA follows: TGCAGTGCTAGAGGGGGACAGGGTAATGGCTACACCTTC. Protein product: CSARGGQGNGYTF. This chain joins TRBV20-1 and TRBJ1-2, with 9 bases lining up with TRBD1. The CDR3 runs 13 residues. The V segment lost 1 base and the J segment 6 bases; nucleotides outside the gene matches: 3. Germline V gene lookup returns CDR1 DFQATT and CDR2 SNEGSKA (reference sequence).

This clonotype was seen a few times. This CDR3 is CASSYSSFREQYF. In nucleotides, the CDR3 is TGTGCCAGCAGTTACTCGTCCTTCCGCGAGCAGTACTTC. The gene calls are TRBV6-5 and TRBJ2-7; D not resolved. Germline V gives CDR1 MNHEY, CDR2 SVGAGI. This CDR3 comprises 13 residues. V lost 0 bases and J 6 bases, leaving 9 bases between the germline ends.

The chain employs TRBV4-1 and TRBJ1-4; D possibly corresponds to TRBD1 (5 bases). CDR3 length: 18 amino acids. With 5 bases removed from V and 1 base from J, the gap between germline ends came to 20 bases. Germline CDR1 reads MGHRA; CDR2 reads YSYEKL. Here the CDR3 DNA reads TGCGCCAGCAGCTCAGTCAGGGCAGGGATCGGAACTAATGAAAAACTGTTTTTT. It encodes CASSSVRAGIGTNEKLFF.

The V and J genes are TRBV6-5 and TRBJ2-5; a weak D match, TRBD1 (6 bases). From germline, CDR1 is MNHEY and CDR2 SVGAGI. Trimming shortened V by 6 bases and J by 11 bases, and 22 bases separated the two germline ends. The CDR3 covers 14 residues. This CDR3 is CASSTQGSGNEQYF. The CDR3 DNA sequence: TGTGCCAGCAGCACCCAGGGGTCAGGAAATGAGCAGTACTTC.

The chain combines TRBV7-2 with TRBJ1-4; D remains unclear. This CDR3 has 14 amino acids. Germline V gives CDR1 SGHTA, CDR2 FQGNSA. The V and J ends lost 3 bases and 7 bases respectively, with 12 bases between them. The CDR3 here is CASSFDGFSEKLFF. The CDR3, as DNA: TGTGCCAGCAGCTTTGACGGCTTCAGTGAAAAACTGTTTTTT. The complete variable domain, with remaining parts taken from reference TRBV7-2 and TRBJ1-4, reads GAGVSQSPSNKVTEKGKDVELRCDPISGHTALYWYRQSLGQGLEFLIYFQGNSAPDKSGLPSDRFSAERTGGSVSTLTIQRTQQEDSAVYLCASSFDGFSEKLFFGSGTQLSVL.

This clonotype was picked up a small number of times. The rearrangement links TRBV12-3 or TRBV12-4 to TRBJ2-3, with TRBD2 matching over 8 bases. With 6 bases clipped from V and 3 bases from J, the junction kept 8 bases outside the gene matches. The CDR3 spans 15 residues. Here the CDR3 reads CASRKLSGVTDTQYF. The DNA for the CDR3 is TGTGCCAGCAGAAAGCTTAGCGGGGTTACAGATACGCAGTATTTT.

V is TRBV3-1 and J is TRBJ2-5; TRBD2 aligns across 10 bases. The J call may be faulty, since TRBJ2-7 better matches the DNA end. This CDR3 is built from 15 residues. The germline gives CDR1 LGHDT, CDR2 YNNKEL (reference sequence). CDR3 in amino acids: CASSLGLADYYEQYF. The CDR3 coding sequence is TGTGCCAGCAGCCTAGGACTAGCGGATTACTACGAGCAGTACTTC.

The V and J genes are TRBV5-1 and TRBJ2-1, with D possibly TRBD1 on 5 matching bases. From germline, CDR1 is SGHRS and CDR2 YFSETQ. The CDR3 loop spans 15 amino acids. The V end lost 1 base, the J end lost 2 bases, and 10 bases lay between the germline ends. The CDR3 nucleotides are TGCGCCAGCAGCTTGAATAGCAGGGCCTACAATGAGCAGTTCTTC. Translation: CASSLNSRAYNEQFF.

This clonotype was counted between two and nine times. The CDR3 nucleotides read TGTGCCAGCAGGGCACCCGGTGAAGGGCGGGAGCAGTACTTC. This encodes CASRAPGEGREQYF. This chain connects TRBV6-2 or TRBV6-3 to TRBJ2-7; no clear D. The CDR3 runs to 14 residues. The germline gives CDR1 MNHEY, CDR2 SVGEGT. V was cut by 6 bases and J by 7 bases, with 19 bases left in between.

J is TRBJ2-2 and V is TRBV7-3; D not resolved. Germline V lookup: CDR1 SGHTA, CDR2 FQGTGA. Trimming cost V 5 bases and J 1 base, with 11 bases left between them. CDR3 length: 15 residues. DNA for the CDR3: TGTGCCAGCAGCCCCTACGTTGAGAACACCGGGGAGCTGTTTTTT. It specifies CASSPYVENTGELFF. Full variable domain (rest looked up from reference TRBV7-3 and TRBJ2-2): GAGVSQTPSNKVTEKGKYVELRCDPISGHTALYWYRQSLGQGPEFLIYFQGTGAADDSGLPNDRFFAVRPEGSVSTLKIQRTERGDSAVYLCASSPYVENTGELFFGEGSRLTVL.

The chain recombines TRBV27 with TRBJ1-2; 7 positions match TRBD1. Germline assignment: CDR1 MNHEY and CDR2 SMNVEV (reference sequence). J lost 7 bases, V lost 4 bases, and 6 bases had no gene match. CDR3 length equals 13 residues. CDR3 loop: CASSSIYRGGYTF. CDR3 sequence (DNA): TGTGCCAGCAGTTCGATATACAGGGGTGGCTACACCTTC.

As DNA, the CDR3 is TGTGCCAGCAGCAAACCTCGGGGCCTCTTCAGTGCCTACGAGCAGTACTTC. Encoded protein: CASSKPRGLFSAYEQYF. This rearrangement joins TRBV7-9 to TRBJ2-7; D tentatively reads TRBD1 or TRBD2 (5 bases each). V lost 5 bases and J lost 2, with 22 bases in between. The CDR3 runs 17 residues. Germline V gene sequence: CDR1 SEHNR, CDR2 FQNEAQ (reference sequence).